A selection of T cell receptor beta chains follows, all from one sample in a study of regulatory T cells in long-lasting Graves disease. TCRdb processed the multiplex PCR reads anew with MiXCR; each CDR3 protein has one entry. The data contain hundreds of thousands of distinct CDR3 sequences, roughly 21% of them singletons. Specimen: peripheral blood mononuclear cells (PBMCs), collected when the disease was refractory, from a patient treated with antithyroid drugs. Receptor source: a female donor with Graves disease. CDR3s include the opening cysteine and the closing phenylalanine or tryptophan. Fields, in order: V gene, clone size, J gene, D gene, CDR3 protein, CDR3 DNA. The D gene is left open where the match is weak. Some rows have no size entry. The others give once, few or many, or a class for an expanded clone.

V: TRBV29-1
size: many
J: TRBJ1-1
D: .
CDR3: CSVGLVRGSGAEAFF
DNA: TGCAGCGTTGGCCTGGTCAGGGGCTCCGGGGCTGAAGCTTTCTTT

V: TRBV12-3/TRBV12-4
size: many
J: TRBJ2-7
D: TRBD2
CDR3: CASSRTSGPEQYF
DNA: TGTGCCAGCAGTCGGACTAGCGGGCCTGAGCAGTACTTC

V: TRBV10-3
size: few
J: TRBJ1-4
D: TRBD1
CDR3: CAIGQGGEKLFF
DNA: TGTGCCATCGGACAGGGGGGTGAAAAACTGTTTTTT

V: TRBV13
size: .
J: TRBJ1-1
D: .
CDR3: CASTASRNTEAFF
DNA: TGTGCCAGCACCGCGTCGAGGAACACTGAAGCTTTCTTT

V: TRBV5-4
size: .
J: TRBJ1-6
D: .
CDR3: CASKTGTPKNSPLHF
DNA: TGTGCCAGCAAGACCGGGACACCGAAAAATTCACCCCTCCACTTT

V: TRBV20-1
size: many
J: TRBJ1-2
D: .
CDR3: CSARDSRGRGYGYTF
DNA: TGCAGTGCTAGAGATTCTCGCGGCAGGGGATATGGCTACACCTTC

V: TRBV27
size: many
J: TRBJ1-4
D: .
CDR3: CASTSGEKLFF
DNA: TGTGCCAGCACCTCCGGGGAAAAACTGTTTTTT

V: TRBV7-9
size: many
J: TRBJ2-7
D: .
CDR3: CASSSSVKRIYEQYF
DNA: TGTGCCAGCAGCTCCTCTGTCAAGAGAATCTACGAGCAGTACTTC

V: TRBV6-1
size: .
J: TRBJ1-1
D: .
CDR3: CASRRGTGVTEAFF
DNA: TGTGCCAGCAGAAGGGGCACAGGTGTCACTGAAGCTTTCTTT

V: TRBV20-1
size: few
J: TRBJ1-5
D: TRBD1
CDR3: CSARDRGRPHSNQPQHF
DNA: TGCAGTGCTCGAGACAGGGGGCGACCCCATAGCAATCAGCCCCAGCATTTT

V: TRBV15
size: .
J: TRBJ1-2
D: TRBD1
CDR3: CATSRTGGNYGYTF
DNA: TGTGCCACCAGCAGGACAGGGGGCAACTATGGCTACACCTTC

V: TRBV9
size: many
J: TRBJ1-2
D: .
CDR3: CASSVGGSSNYGYTF
DNA: TGTGCCAGCAGCGTAGGGGGGTCCTCTAACTATGGCTACACCTTC

V: TRBV7-3
size: .
J: TRBJ2-6
D: .
CDR3: CASSLTGAGVTSGANVLTF
DNA: TGTGCCAGCAGCTTAACGGGGGCAGGGGTTACCTCTGGGGCCAACGTCCTGACTTTC

V: TRBV7-9
size: .
J: TRBJ2-1
D: .
CDR3: CASSLVVEGNEQFF
DNA: TGTGCCAGCAGCTTAGTAGTCGAGGGGAACGAGCAGTTCTTC

V: TRBV4-1
size: .
J: TRBJ2-3
D: TRBD1
CDR3: CASTPGQGSNTQYF
DNA: TGCGCCAGCACCCCGGGACAGGGGTCGAATACGCAGTATTTT

V: TRBV6-2/TRBV6-3
size: .
J: TRBJ1-5
D: .
CDR3: CASSYSSLVRPQHF
DNA: TGTGCCAGCAGTTACTCGTCCCTAGTCAGGCCCCAGCATTTT

V: TRBV15
size: .
J: TRBJ2-3
D: TRBD2
CDR3: CATSAVTSIPADTQYF
DNA: TGTGCCACCAGCGCGGTGACTAGCATTCCCGCGGATACGCAGTATTTT

V: TRBV12-3/TRBV12-4
size: .
J: TRBJ1-6
D: .
CDR3: CASSFSRAYNSPLHF
DNA: TGTGCCAGCAGTTTTTCCAGGGCCTATAATTCACCCCTCCACTTT

V: TRBV2
size: .
J: TRBJ2-7
D: .
CDR3: CASSLGQEVYEQYF
DNA: TGTGCCAGCAGCTTAGGGCAGGAGGTCTACGAGCAGTACTTC

V: TRBV28
size: many
J: TRBJ2-7
D: .
CDR3: CASSLAEAYEQYF
DNA: TGTGCCAGCAGCTTGGCGGAAGCCTACGAGCAGTACTTC

V: TRBV27
size: many
J: TRBJ1-1
D: TRBD1
CDR3: CASSLRDRGTEAFF
DNA: TGTGCCAGCAGCTTACGGGACAGGGGCACTGAAGCTTTCTTT

V: TRBV6-1
size: .
J: TRBJ2-3
D: .
CDR3: CASSPWASDITRGTDTQYF
DNA: TGTGCCAGCAGTCCTTGGGCTAGCGACATAACCCGGGGCACAGATACGCAGTATTTT

V: TRBV4-1
size: .
J: TRBJ1-1
D: .
CDR3: CASSQDAGYTEAFF
DNA: TGCGCCAGCAGCCAAGATGCAGGGTACACTGAAGCTTTCTTT

V: TRBV19
size: .
J: TRBJ1-1
D: TRBD1
CDR3: CASSIPPPGQQAFF
DNA: TGTGCCAGTAGTATACCGCCGCCGGGACAGCAAGCTTTCTTT

V: TRBV7-9
size: .
J: TRBJ1-2
D: .
CDR3: CASSLAMGDGYTF
DNA: TGTGCCAGCAGCTTAGCTATGGGGGATGGCTACACCTTC

V: TRBV9
size: few
J: TRBJ1-2
D: .
CDR3: CASSVGGENYGYTF
DNA: TGTGCCAGCAGCGTAGGCGGCGAGAACTATGGCTACACCTTC

V: TRBV6-1
size: many
J: TRBJ2-7
D: .
CDR3: CASRGSGRYEQYF
DNA: TGTGCCAGCAGGGGCTCCGGGCGGTACGAGCAGTACTTC

V: TRBV19
size: .
J: TRBJ2-3
D: .
CDR3: CASRALGADTQYF
DNA: TGTGCCAGTAGGGCGTTGGGCGCAGATACGCAGTATTTT

V: TRBV7-9
size: many
J: TRBJ2-5
D: .
CDR3: CASSPTRGTTTQETQYF
DNA: TGTGCCAGCAGCCCGACCCGTGGGACCACGACTCAAGAGACCCAGTACTTC

V: TRBV28
size: .
J: TRBJ1-6
D: TRBD1
CDR3: CASSRQGARDSPLHF
DNA: TGTGCCAGCAGTAGACAGGGGGCGCGGGATTCACCCCTCCACTTT

V: TRBV7-9
size: many
J: TRBJ2-5
D: TRBD1
CDR3: CASSSLQGAHWETQYF
DNA: TGTGCCAGCAGTTCTCTACAGGGGGCGCATTGGGAGACCCAGTACTTC

V: TRBV11-2
size: many
J: TRBJ1-2
D: .
CDR3: CASSSYGFYGYTF
DNA: TGTGCCAGCAGCTCGTACGGCTTCTATGGCTACACCTTC

V: TRBV20-1
size: few
J: TRBJ2-7
D: TRBD2
CDR3: CSTVAGATYEQYF
DNA: TGCAGTACCGTAGCGGGAGCCACCTACGAGCAGTACTTC

V: TRBV28
size: many
J: TRBJ1-5
D: .
CDR3: CASTSPTGGNQPQHF
DNA: TGTGCCAGCACCAGCCCCACGGGGGGCAATCAGCCCCAGCATTTT

V: TRBV7-3
size: .
J: TRBJ2-2
D: .
CDR3: CASSADGGELFF
DNA: TGTGCCAGCAGCGCGGACGGGGGGGAGCTGTTTTTT

V: TRBV3-1
size: many
J: TRBJ1-5
D: .
CDR3: CASSPTDSNQPQHF
DNA: TGTGCCAGCAGCCCAACCGACAGTAATCAGCCCCAGCATTTT

V: TRBV7-2
size: many
J: TRBJ1-5
D: .
CDR3: CASSFYTGPDQPQHF
DNA: TGTGCCAGCAGCTTTTACACAGGGCCGGATCAGCCCCAGCATTTT

V: TRBV6-2/TRBV6-3
size: .
J: TRBJ1-4
D: .
CDR3: CASSLDSTGEELFF
DNA: TGTGCCAGCAGTTTAGACAGTACCGGTGAAGAACTGTTTTTT

V: TRBV28
size: .
J: TRBJ1-5
D: .
CDR3: CASSPLDRNQPQHF
DNA: TGTGCCAGCAGTCCCCTCGACAGGAATCAGCCCCAGCATTTT

V: TRBV20-1
size: once
J: TRBJ2-7
D: .
CDR3: CSAAREWAYEQYF
DNA: TGCAGTGCGGCACGGGAGTGGGCCTACGAGCAGTACTTC

V: TRBV29-1
size: few
J: TRBJ2-6
D: .
CDR3: CSVSSGANVLTF
DNA: TGCAGCGTGTCCTCTGGGGCCAACGTCCTGACTTTC

V: TRBV11-1
size: many
J: TRBJ2-5
D: TRBD2
CDR3: CASSLGDYPRETQYF
DNA: TGTGCCAGCAGCTTAGGGGACTACCCCCGGGAGACCCAGTACTTC

V: TRBV2
size: .
J: TRBJ2-2
D: TRBD2
CDR3: CASQRLAGGPDTGELFF
DNA: TGTGCCTCCCAGCGACTAGCGGGGGGGCCGGACACCGGGGAGCTGTTTTTT

V: TRBV6-1
size: few
J: TRBJ1-1
D: .
CDR3: CASHTVEVRTEASF
DNA: TGTGCCAGCCACACAGTGGAGGTCCGAACTGAAGCTTCCTTT

V: TRBV7-2
size: many
J: TRBJ2-7
D: TRBD1
CDR3: CASSSKTGGEQYF
DNA: TGTGCCAGCAGCTCCAAGACAGGGGGCGAGCAGTACTTC